Listed below are T cell receptor beta chains from one sample, sequenced in a study of control samples from healthy donors and cancer patients. Data came from immunoSEQ multiplex PCR; TCRdb stores just in-frame clones and leaves some out. The sample carries 65,000 to 100,000 clones, more than 75% recorded once. Sequenced sample: blood. The receptors come from a man in his fifties or sixties in good health. Each CDR3 is given with its conserved first and last residue. A D gene is named only where the DNA matches it firmly. Clone sizes are given selectively: once, few, many, or a class where the clone is expanded.

J gene,V gene,clone size,D gene,CDR3 DNA,CDR3 protein
TRBJ2-1,TRBV29-1,.,TRBD1,TGCAGCTTGGACAGGGTTGGTGAGCAGTTCTTC,CSLDRVGEQFF
TRBJ1-1,TRBV7-3,.,.,TGTGCCAGCAGCTTAGTTGGGACCGCCACTGAAGCTTTCTTT,CASSLVGTATEAFF
TRBJ1-5,TRBV30,.,.,TGTGCCTGGAGCCCTAGGGGCAATCAGCCCCAGCATTTT,CAWSPRGNQPQHF
TRBJ1-1,TRBV30,.,.,TGTGCCTGGAGTAGATTGGACAGTGTGAACACTGAAGCTTTCTTT,CAWSRLDSVNTEAFF
TRBJ2-7,TRBV9,.,.,TGTGCCAAAGGACGGGACTTAGGGCCCTACGAGCAGTACTTC,CAKGRDLGPYEQYF
TRBJ2-7,TRBV5-6,.,.,TGTGCCAGCAGCACATTAAGGGCCGAGCAGTACTTC,CASSTLRAEQYF
TRBJ1-2,TRBV4-3,.,.,TGCGCCAGCAGCCAAGCCCGGGGGGGCTATCGAGGCTACACCTTC,CASSQARGGYRGYTF
TRBJ1-2,TRBV7-2,.,.,TGTGCCAGCAGCCCAGACGGGGAAGGAGGGGGCTACACCTTC,CASSPDGEGGGYTF
TRBJ2-5,TRBV18,.,.,TGTGCCAGCTCGGGGGGAATCCTCCAAGAGACCCAGTACTTC,CASSGGILQETQYF
TRBJ2-2,TRBV28,.,.,TGTGCCAGCAGCCGCTACACCGGGGAGCTGTTTTTT,CASSRYTGELFF
TRBJ2-3,TRBV11-1,once,TRBD2,TGTGCCAGCAGCTTAGCTCGACTAGCAGGGTCAGATACGCAGTATTTT,CASSLARLAGSDTQYF
TRBJ1-2,TRBV5-8,.,.,TGTGCCAGCAGCTTGATGGCAGGGTCACAGAGGGGCTACACCTTC,CASSLMAGSQRGYTF
TRBJ1-5,TRBV19,.,.,TGTGCCAGTATACGGACTGATATCGGCAATCAGCCCCAGCATTTT,CASIRTDIGNQPQHF
TRBJ2-1,TRBV25-1,once,TRBD1,TGTGCCAGCAGTCTCTCGGGGGACAGGGGTAATGAGCAGTTCTTC,CASSLSGDRGNEQFF
TRBJ1-2,TRBV24-1,.,.,TGTGCCACCAGTGATCCCACTACTGGTGACTATGGCTACACCTTC,CATSDPTTGDYGYTF
TRBJ2-5,TRBV4-1,.,.,TGCGCCAGCAGCGAAACGCAGGGGAACCAAGAGACCCAGTACTTC,CASSETQGNQETQYF
TRBJ1-3,TRBV5-8,.,.,TGTGCCAGCAGCTTGGCTTTCGGGGGCGGAGGAAACACCATATATTTT,CASSLAFGGGGNTIYF
TRBJ1-1,TRBV18,.,.,TGTGCCAGCTCACCCAGATCTGGTGGGAACACTGAAGCTTTCTTT,CASSPRSGGNTEAFF
TRBJ2-1,TRBV15,.,.,TGTGCCACCAGCCAGGGGCGGGGTGGGCATGAGCAGTTCTTC,CATSQGRGGHEQFF
TRBJ1-1,TRBV30,.,.,TGTGCCCGACAGGAGGGTTCGGGTGAAGCTTTCTTT,CARQEGSGEAFF
TRBJ1-1,TRBV10-3,.,TRBD1,TGTGCCATCAGTGAATGGGACAGGGGGTCTCACACTGAAGCTTTCTTT,CAISEWDRGSHTEAFF
TRBJ2-1,TRBV9,.,TRBD2,TGTGCCAGCAGCGTAAGGTCAAGCGGGGATAATGAGCAGTTCTTC,CASSVRSSGDNEQFF